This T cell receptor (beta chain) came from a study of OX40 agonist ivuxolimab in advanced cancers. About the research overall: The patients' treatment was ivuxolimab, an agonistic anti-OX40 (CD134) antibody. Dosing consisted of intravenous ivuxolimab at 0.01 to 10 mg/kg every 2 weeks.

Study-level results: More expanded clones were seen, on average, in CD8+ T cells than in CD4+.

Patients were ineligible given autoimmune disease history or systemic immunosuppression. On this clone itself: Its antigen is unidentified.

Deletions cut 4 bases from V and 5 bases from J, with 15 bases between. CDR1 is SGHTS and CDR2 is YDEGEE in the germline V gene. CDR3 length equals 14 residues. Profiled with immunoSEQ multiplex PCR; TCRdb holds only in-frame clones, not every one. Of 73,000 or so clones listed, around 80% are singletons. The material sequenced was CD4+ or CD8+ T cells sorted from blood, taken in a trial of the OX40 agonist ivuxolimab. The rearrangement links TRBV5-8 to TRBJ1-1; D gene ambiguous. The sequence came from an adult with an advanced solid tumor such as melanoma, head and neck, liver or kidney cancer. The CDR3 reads CASSQRGDTTEAFF. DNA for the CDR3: TGTGCCAGCAGCCAACGAGGAGACACAACTGAAGCTTTCTTT.